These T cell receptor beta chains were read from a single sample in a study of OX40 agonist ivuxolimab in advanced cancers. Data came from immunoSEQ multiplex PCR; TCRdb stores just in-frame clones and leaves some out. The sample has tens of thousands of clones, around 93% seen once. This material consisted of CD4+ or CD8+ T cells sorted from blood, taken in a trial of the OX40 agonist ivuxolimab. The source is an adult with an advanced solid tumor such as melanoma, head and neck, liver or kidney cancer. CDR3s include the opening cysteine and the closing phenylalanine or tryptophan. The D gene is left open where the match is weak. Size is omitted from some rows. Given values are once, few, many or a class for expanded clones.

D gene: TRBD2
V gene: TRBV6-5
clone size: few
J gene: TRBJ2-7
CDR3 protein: CASSYDSGSSYEQYF
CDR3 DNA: TGTGCCAGCAGTTACGATAGCGGGAGCTCCTACGAGCAGTACTTC

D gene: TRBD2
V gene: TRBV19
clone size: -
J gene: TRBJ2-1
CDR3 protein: CASSIRAGPGHEQFF
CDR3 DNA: TGTGCCAGTAGTATTCGAGCGGGGCCTGGGCATGAGCAGTTCTTC

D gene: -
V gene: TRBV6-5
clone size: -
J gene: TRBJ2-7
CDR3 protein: CASSYSLQGNYEQYF
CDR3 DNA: TGTGCCAGCAGTTACTCGTTACAGGGAAACTACGAGCAGTACTTC

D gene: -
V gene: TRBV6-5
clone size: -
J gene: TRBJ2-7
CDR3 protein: CASSFGTATYEQYF
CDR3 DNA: TGTGCCAGCAGTTTCGGGACTGCCACCTACGAGCAGTACTTC

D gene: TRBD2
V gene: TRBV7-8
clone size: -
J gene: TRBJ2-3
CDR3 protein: CASTLGLAGVSDTQYF
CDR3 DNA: TGTGCCAGCACCCTGGGCCTAGCGGGAGTTTCAGATACGCAGTATTTT

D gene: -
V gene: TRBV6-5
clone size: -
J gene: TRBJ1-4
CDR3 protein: CASSYSAYNEKLFF
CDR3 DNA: TGTGCCAGCAGTTACTCTGCCTATAATGAAAAACTGTTTTTT

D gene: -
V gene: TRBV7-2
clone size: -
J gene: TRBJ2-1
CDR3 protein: CASSLISGTNNEQFF
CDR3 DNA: TGTGCCAGCAGCTTAATAAGCGGGACAAACAATGAGCAGTTCTTC

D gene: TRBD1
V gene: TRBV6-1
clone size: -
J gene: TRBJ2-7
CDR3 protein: CASSELRQGPYEQYF
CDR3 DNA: TGTGCCAGCAGTGAGCTCAGACAGGGACCCTACGAGCAGTACTTC

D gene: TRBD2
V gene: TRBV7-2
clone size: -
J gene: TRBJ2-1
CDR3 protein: CASSLGLADYNEQFF
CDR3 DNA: TGTGCCAGCAGCTTAGGACTAGCAGACTACAATGAGCAGTTCTTC

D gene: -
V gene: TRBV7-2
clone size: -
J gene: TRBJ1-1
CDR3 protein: CASSLVIPEAFF
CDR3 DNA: TGTGCCAGCAGCTTAGTTATCCCTGAAGCTTTCTTT